This note documents a single T cell receptor beta chain sequence. This entry is derived from a study of blood T cell repertoires in COVID-19. The germline V gene has CDR1 LGHDT and CDR2 YNNKEL (reference sequence). The CDR3 loop spans 18 amino acids. V lost 5 bases and J 3 bases, leaving 20 bases between the germline ends. Profiling relied on immunoSEQ multiplex PCR, and the TCRdb table lists in-frame clones only, not all of them. The table records about 190,000 clones, under 80% of them present only once. Sequencing was performed on PBMCs or T cells enriched from blood (not recorded which). The source is a woman between 45 and 60 years old with acute COVID-19. The J gene is TRBJ1-6, the V gene TRBV3-1 (or the pseudogene TRBV3-2), with D possibly matching TRBD1 (6 bases). The CDR3 sequence: CASSEPQGKAYYNSPLHF. The DNA for the CDR3 is TGTGCCAGCAGCGAGCCTCAGGGGAAGGCATACTATAATTCACCCCTCCACTTT.